The rows below give T cell receptor beta chains drawn from one sample of a study of blood T cells in healthy people across ages. TCRdb itself ran the 5' RACE reads through MiXCR, one entry per CDR3 protein. The data show hundreds of thousands of distinct CDR3 sequences, about 30% seen once. Sequenced input: blood. Receptor source: an elderly woman in good health. Each CDR3 is given with its conserved first and last residue. D genes are given only for firm matches.

>TRBV6-5|12|TRBD1|TRBJ1-2
CASGDRGRGYTF
>TRBV11-2|15|NA|TRBJ2-7
CASSLAGRELDEQYF
>TRBV28|15|NA|TRBJ2-1
CASSLVGPRKNEQFF
>TRBV15|16|TRBD2|TRBJ2-2
CATSSPWGGSTGELFF
>TRBV3-1|20|NA|TRBJ2-3
CASSQAIRLSFPGAEDTQYF
>TRBV10-3|14|NA|TRBJ2-1
CATGGESSYNEQFF
>TRBV25-1|12|NA|TRBJ1-1
CARSRRGTEAFF
>TRBV20-1|15|TRBD1|TRBJ2-7
CSATEPGTGLSEQYF
>TRBV5-1|16|TRBD1|TRBJ2-1
CASSPGGYDRVYEQFF
>TRBV5-4|16|NA|TRBJ2-5
CASSLGVARGQETQYF
>TRBV29-1|13|NA|NA
CSAAQGLDYEQYF
>TRBV29-1|14|TRBD2|TRBJ2-1
CSVLTSGDYNEQFF
>TRBV4-1|16|NA|TRBJ1-5
CASSLLQGEGNQPQHF
>TRBV7-8|20|TRBD2|TRBJ2-1
CASGVNDRGTTSGSLNEQFF
>TRBV20-1|13|TRBD1|TRBJ1-2
CSARDTGGHGYTF
>TRBV30|14|NA|TRBJ2-1
CAWSKGGGYNEQFF
>TRBV9|16|NA|TRBJ1-1
CASKKVEGGGNTEAFF
>TRBV20-1|14|NA|TRBJ1-2
CSARFSSQGYGYTF
>TRBV11-2|15|NA|TRBJ2-1
CAGSFGAERYNEQFF
>TRBV2|12|NA|TRBJ1-2
CASTALGGGPTF
>TRBV20-1|14|NA|TRBJ2-3
CSASTGRSTDAQYF
>TRBV7-6|13|NA|TRBJ2-3
CASSSLVADTQYF
>TRBV5-1|14|NA|TRBJ1-1
CASSLVKGRAEAFF
>TRBV11-2|15|TRBD2|TRBJ2-3
CASSIWTSVTDTQYF
>TRBV6-6|13|NA|TRBJ1-2
CAGSYLKDYGYTF
>TRBV6-6|14|NA|TRBJ1-2
CASSPETLNYGYTF
>TRBV5-1|16|NA|TRBJ1-4
CASSLAPPGTNEKLFF
>TRBV18|14|NA|TRBJ2-5
CASSRLPRQETQYF
>TRBV7-2|13|TRBD1|TRBJ1-1
CASSLGTVKEAFF
>TRBV6-5|13|TRBD1|TRBJ1-5
CASSYGQDQPQHF
>TRBV5-1|16|NA|TRBJ2-3
CASSLAQGISSDTQYF
>TRBV30|13|TRBD1|TRBJ1-2
CAWSEDRGYGYTF
>TRBV29-1|13|TRBD1|TRBJ1-2
CSVGSRGLSGYTF
>TRBV12-3/TRBV12-4|16|TRBD2|TRBJ2-3
CASRPNKRGGMDTQYF
>TRBV7-2|15|NA|TRBJ2-3
CASSRLAAAPDTQYF
>TRBV5-1|20|TRBD2|TRBJ2-7
CASSLDPRLAGGRSHYEQYF
>TRBV5-6|14|NA|TRBJ2-5
CASSFWGRGETQYF
>TRBV6-5|13|TRBD1|TRBJ2-5
CASSRQGEETQYF
>TRBV7-3|14|NA|TRBJ2-1
CASRPNGGRETQFF
>TRBV6-1|16|TRBD2|TRBJ2-5
CASSERAGGLQETQYF
>TRBV12-3/TRBV12-4|11|NA|TRBJ1-2
CASGIEYGYTF
>TRBV28|14|NA|TRBJ1-1
CASSLGKPNTEAFF
>TRBV11-2|14|NA|TRBJ2-1
CASSSRTTDNEQFF
>TRBV27|15|NA|TRBJ1-1
CASISGQYRNTEAFF
>TRBV7-6|14|TRBD1|TRBJ2-5
CASRRTGSQETQYF
>TRBV20-1|14|TRBD1|TRBJ2-7
CSARAMGTGSEQYF
>TRBV12-3/TRBV12-4|14|NA|TRBJ2-7
CASRVTTGTREQYF
>TRBV29-1|13|NA|TRBJ1-1
CSVERGAGTEAFF
>TRBV15|14|NA|TRBJ1-1
CATSSMGGGTEAFF
>TRBV28|15|NA|TRBJ2-5
CASSSQDGSRGTQYF
>TRBV7-9|17|TRBD2|TRBJ2-3
CASSLGTSGEVGDTQYF
>TRBV20-1|12|TRBD2|TRBJ2-7
CSARAGYYEQYF
>TRBV7-2|15|NA|TRBJ2-2
CASSSQRVGTGELFF
>TRBV28|14|NA|TRBJ2-1
CASSLRYSNNEQFF
>TRBV2|16|TRBD2|NA
CASRSTSPTSYNEQYF
>TRBV28|13|NA|TRBJ1-5
CASSPYSTGPQHF
>TRBV20-1|15|TRBD2|NA
CSARATSGKGNEQYF
>TRBV7-2|13|NA|TRBJ1-1
CASSSTGRREAFF